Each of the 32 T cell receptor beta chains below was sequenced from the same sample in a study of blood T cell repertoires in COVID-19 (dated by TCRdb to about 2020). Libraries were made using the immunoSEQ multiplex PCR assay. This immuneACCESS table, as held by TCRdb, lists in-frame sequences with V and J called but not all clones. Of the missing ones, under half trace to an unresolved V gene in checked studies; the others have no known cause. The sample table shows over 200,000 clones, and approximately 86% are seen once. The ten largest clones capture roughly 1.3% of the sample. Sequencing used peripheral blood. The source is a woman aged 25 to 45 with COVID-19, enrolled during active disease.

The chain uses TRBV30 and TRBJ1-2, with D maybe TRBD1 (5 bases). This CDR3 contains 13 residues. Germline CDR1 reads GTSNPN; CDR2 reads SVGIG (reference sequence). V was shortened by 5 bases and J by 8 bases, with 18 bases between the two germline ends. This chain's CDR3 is CAWAHPGMEGYTF. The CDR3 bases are TGTGCCTGGGCTCACCCAGGGATGGAAGGCTACACCTTC.

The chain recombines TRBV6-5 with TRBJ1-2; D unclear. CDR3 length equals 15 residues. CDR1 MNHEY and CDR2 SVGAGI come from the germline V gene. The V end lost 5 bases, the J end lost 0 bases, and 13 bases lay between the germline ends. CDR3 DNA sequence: TGTGCCAGCAGTCTTCTGGCCTTACCTAACTATGGCTACACCTTC. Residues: CASSLLALPNYGYTF.

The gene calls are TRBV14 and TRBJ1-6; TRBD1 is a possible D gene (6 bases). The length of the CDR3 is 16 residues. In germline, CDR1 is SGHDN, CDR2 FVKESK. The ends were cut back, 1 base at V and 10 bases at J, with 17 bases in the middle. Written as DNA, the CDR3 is TGTGCCAGCAGCCAAGGTCTCACAGGGAGAAGGTCACCCCTCCACTTT. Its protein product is CASSQGLTGRRSPLHF.

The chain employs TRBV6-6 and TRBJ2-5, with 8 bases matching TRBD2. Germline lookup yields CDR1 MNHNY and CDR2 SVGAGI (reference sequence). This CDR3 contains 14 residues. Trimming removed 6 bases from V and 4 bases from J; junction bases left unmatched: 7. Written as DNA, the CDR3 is TGTGCCAGCAGCCCCGGACTAGCTACAGAGACCCAGTACTTC. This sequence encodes CASSPGLATETQYF.

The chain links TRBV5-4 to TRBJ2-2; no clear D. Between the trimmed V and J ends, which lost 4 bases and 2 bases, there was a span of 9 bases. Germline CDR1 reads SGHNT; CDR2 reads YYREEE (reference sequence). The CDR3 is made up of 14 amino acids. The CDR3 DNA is TGTGCCAGCAGCACCCACAAAAACACCGGGGAGCTGTTTTTT. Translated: CASSTHKNTGELFF.

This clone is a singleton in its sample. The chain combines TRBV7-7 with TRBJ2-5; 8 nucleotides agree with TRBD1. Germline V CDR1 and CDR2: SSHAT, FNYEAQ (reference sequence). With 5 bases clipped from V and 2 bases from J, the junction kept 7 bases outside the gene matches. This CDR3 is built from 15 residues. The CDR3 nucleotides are TGTGCCAGCAGCACCGGGACAGGACAACAAGAGACCCAGTACTTC. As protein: CASSTGTGQQETQYF. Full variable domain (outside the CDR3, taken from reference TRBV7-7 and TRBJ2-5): GAGVSQSPRYKVTKRGQDVTLRCDPISSHATLYWYQQALGQGPEFLTYFNYEAQPDKSGLPSDRFSAERPEGSISTLTIQRTEQRDSAMYRCASSTGTGQQETQYFGPGTRLLVL.

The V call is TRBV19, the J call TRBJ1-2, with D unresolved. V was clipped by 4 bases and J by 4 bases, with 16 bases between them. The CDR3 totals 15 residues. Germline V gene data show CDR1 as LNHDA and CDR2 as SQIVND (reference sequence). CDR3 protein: CASSSSGGPGYGYTF. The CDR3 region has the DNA TGTGCCAGTAGTAGCTCGGGAGGGCCCGGCTATGGCTACACCTTC.

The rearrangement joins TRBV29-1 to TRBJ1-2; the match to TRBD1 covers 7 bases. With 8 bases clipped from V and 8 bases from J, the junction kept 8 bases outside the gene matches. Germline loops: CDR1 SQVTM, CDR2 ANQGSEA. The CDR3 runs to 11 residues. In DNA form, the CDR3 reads TGCAGCTCACGGACAGGAGGGGGCTACACCTTC. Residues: CSSRTGGGYTF.

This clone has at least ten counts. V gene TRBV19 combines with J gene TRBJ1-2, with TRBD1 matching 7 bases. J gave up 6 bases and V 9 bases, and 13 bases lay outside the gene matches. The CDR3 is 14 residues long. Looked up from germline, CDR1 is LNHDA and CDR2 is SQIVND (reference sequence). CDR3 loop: CASQSPDRVDGYTF. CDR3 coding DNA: TGTGCCAGCCAGTCCCCTGACAGGGTGGATGGCTACACCTTC.

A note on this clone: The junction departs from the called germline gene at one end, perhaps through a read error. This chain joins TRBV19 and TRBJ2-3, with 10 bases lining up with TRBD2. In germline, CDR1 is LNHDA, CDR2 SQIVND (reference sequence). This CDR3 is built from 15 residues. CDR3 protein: CASTIAGGGTDTQYF. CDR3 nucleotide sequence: TGTGCCAGTACTATAGCGGGAGGTGGCACAGATACGCAGTATTTT.

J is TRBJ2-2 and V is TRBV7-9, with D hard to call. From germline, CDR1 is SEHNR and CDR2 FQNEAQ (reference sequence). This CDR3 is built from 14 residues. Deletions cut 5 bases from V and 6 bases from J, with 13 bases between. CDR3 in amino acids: CASSGDLISGELFF. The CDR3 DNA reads TGTGCCAGCAGCGGAGACTTGATTTCCGGGGAGCTGTTTTTT.

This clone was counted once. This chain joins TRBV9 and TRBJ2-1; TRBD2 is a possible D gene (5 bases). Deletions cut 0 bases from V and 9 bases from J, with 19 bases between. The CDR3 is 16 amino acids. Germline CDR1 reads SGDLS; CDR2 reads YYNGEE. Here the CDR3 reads CASSVEASKREGEQFF. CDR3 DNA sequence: TGTGCCAGCAGCGTAGAAGCTAGCAAAAGAGAGGGTGAGCAGTTCTTC. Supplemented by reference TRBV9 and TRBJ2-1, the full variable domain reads DSGVTQTPKHLITATGQRVTLRCSPRSGDLSVYWYQQSLDQGLQFLIQYYNGEERAKGNILERFSAQQFPDLHSELNLSSLELGDSALYFCASSVEASKREGEQFFGPGTRLTVL.

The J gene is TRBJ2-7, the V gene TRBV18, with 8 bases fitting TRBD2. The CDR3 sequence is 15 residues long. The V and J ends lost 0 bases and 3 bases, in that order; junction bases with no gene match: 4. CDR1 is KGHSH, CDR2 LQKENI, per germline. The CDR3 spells CASSPPFGGDYEQYF. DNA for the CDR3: TGTGCCAGCTCACCACCTTTCGGGGGGGACTACGAGCAGTACTTC.

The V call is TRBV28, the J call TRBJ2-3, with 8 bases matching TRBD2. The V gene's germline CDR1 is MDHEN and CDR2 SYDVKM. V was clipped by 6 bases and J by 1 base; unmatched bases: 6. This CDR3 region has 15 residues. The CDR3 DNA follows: TGTGCCAGCAGCTCACAAGCGGGGGGCACAGATACGCAGTATTTT. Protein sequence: CASSSQAGGTDTQYF.

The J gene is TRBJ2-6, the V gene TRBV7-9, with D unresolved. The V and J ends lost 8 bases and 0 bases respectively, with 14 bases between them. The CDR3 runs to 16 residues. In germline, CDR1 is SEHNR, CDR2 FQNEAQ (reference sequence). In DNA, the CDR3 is TGTGCCAGCTTGCCCGTAACAGTCTCTGGGGCCAACGTCCTGACTTTC. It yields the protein CASLPVTVSGANVLTF.

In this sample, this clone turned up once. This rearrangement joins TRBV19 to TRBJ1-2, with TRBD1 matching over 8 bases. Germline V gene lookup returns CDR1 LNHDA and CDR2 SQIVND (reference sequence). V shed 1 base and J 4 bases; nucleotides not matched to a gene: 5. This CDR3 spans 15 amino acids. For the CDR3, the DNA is TGTGCCAGTAGTATAGCGACAGGGGAGGGCTATGGCTACACCTTC. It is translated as CASSIATGEGYGYTF.

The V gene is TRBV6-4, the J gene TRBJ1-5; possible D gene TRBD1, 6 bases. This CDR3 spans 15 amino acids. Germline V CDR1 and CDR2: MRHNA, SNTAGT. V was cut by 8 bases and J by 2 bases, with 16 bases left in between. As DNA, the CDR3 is TGTGCCAGCCTTCCGAGGGGGTCTCGCAATCAGCCCCAGCATTTT. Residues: CASLPRGSRNQPQHF.

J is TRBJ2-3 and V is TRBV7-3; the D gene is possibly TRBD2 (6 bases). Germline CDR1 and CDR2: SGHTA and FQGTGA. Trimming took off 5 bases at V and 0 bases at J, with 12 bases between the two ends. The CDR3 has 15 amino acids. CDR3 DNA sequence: TGTGCCAGCAGCCTGGGACTGAGCAGCACAGATACGCAGTATTTT. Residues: CASSLGLSSTDTQYF.

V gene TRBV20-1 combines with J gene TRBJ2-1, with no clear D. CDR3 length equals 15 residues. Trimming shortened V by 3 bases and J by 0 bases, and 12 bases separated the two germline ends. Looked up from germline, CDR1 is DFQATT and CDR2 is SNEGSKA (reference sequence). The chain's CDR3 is CSASDPMSSYNEQFF. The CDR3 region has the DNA TGCAGTGCTAGTGACCCTATGAGCTCCTACAATGAGCAGTTCTTC.

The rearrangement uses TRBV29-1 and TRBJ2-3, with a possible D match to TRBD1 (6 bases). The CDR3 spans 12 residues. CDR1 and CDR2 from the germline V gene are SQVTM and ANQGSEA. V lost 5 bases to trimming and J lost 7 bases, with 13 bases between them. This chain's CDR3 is CSVRTGPHTQYF. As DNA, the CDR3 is TGCAGCGTTAGAACAGGGCCACATACGCAGTATTTT.

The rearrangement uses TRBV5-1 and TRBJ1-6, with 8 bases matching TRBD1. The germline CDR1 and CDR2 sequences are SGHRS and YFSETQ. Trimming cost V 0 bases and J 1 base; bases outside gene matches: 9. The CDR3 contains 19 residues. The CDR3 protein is CASSLDGGQGASYNSPLHF. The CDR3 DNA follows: TGCGCCAGCAGCTTGGATGGAGGTCAGGGGGCTTCCTATAATTCACCCCTCCACTTT.

The CDR3, as DNA: TGTGCCAGTAAGGCCTGGGAGGGGGTATCATATGGCTACACCTTC. The encoded protein is CASKAWEGVSYGYTF. The chain joins TRBV19 to TRBJ1-2; D might be TRBD1 (6 bases). The germline V and J ends were trimmed by 7 bases and 5 bases, with 20 bases remaining between them. This CDR3 region has 15 residues. Per germline, CDR1 LNHDA and CDR2 SQIVND (reference sequence).

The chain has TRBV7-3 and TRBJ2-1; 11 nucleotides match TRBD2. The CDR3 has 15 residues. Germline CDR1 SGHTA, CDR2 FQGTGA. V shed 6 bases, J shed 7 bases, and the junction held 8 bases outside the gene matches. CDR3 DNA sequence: TGTGCCAGCAGTCCTGGACTAGCGGGCAGGAATGAGCAGTTCTTC. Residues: CASSPGLAGRNEQFF.

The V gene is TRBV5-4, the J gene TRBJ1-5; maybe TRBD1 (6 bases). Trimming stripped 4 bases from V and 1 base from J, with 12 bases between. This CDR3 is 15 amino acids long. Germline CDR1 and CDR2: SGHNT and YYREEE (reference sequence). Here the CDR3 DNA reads TGTGCCAGCAGCGACGGGACATCCAGCAATCAGCCCCAGCATTTT. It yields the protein CASSDGTSSNQPQHF.

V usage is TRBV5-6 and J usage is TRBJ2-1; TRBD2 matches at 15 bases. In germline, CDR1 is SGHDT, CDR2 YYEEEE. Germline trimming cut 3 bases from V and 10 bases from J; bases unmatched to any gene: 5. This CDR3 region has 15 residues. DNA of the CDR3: TGTGCCAGCAGCTGGGGACTAGCGGGGGGCGGAGAGCAGTTCTTC. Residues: CASSWGLAGGGEQFF.

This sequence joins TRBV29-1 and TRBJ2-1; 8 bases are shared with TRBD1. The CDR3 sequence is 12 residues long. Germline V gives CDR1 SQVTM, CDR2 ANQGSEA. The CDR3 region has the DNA TGCAGTGGGACAGGAGAATACAATGAGCAGTTCTTC. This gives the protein CSGTGEYNEQFF.

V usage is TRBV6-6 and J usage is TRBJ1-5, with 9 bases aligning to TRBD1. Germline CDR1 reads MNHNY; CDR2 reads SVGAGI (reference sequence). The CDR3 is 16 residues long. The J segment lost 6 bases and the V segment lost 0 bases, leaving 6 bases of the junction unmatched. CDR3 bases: TGTGCCAGCAGTTACTCGGGGGGACAGGGTGGTCAGCCCCAGCATTTT. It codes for CASSYSGGQGGQPQHF.

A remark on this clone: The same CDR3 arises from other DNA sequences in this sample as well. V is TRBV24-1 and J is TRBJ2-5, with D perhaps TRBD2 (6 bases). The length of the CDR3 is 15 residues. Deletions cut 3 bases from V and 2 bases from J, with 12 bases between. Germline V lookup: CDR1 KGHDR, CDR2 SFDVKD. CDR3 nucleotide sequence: TGTGCCACCAGTGATCGGACCGGGGGACAAGAGACCCAGTACTTC. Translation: CATSDRTGGQETQYF.

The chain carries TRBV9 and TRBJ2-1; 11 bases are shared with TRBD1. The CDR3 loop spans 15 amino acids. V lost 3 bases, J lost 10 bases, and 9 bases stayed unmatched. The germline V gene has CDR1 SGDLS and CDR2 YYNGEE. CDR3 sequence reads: CASSGGQGAPGEQFF. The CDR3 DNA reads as TGTGCCAGCAGCGGAGGACAGGGGGCGCCGGGGGAGCAGTTCTTC.

The CDR3 is CASSPWDFPALAFF. CDR3 bases: TGTGCCAGCAGCCCATGGGACTTCCCCGCCTTGGCTTTCTTT. V gene TRBV5-6 combines with J gene TRBJ1-1; TRBD1 is a possible D gene (5 bases). The V gene's germline CDR1 is SGHDT and CDR2 YYEEEE. Trimming removed 4 bases at V and 11 bases at J, with 21 bases between. The CDR3 covers 14 residues.

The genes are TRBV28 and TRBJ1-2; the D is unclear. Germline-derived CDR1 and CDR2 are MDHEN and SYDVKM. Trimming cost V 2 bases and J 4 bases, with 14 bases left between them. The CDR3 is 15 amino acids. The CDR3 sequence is CASSLIFRRSYGYTF. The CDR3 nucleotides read TGTGCCAGCAGTTTAATATTCAGGCGTTCCTATGGCTACACCTTC.

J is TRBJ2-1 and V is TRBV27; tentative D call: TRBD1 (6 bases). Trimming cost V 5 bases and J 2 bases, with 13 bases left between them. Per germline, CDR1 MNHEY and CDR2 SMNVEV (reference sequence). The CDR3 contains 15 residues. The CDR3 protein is CASSVTGPTYNEQFF. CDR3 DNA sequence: TGTGCCAGCAGTGTAACAGGGCCGACCTACAATGAGCAGTTCTTC.